What follows describes a single TCR beta chain. The data originate from a study of T cells expressing NK-cell markers. Turning to the study itself: The TCR beta repertoires were obtained from sorted CD3+CD56+NKG2C+, CD3+CD56+NKG2C- and CD3+CD56-NKG2C+ T cells. HCMV seropositivity characterized seven of the eight sequenced donors, and seronegativity one.

Germline CDR1 and CDR2: SGHVS and FQNEAQ. CDR3 length equals 16 residues. TCRdb reanalyzed the 5' RACE reads, giving one entry per CDR3 protein sequence and no DNA. In all, the sample yields over 150,000 distinct CDR3 sequences. The gene calls are TRBV7-8 and TRBJ2-1; without DNA, the TCRdb call of TRBD1 cannot be checked. This receptor was obtained from a man aged 18-70 years in good health. Input material: blood T cells: a sorted CD56 or NKG2C T cell subset, CD4+ or CD8+ T cells, or bulk PBMC T cells (not recorded which). The CDR3 region is CASSPWEGAPYNEQFF.